What follows describes a single T cell receptor beta chain. The data belong to a study of Ad26.COV2.S vaccination and SARS-CoV-2 variants. Only in-frame clones appear in the TCRdb table, and some are missing; sequencing was by immunoSEQ multiplex PCR. The repertoire consists of more than 350,000 clones, with 90% occurring once and the leading ten covering 9.5% to 15%. The treatment: some 19 received Ad26.COV2.S at low or high dose, single or two shots; about 5 received placebo; per-sample allocation not given. Vaccine and placebo recipients were sampled on day 63 after the first injection. Germline lookup yields CDR1 SEHNR and CDR2 FQNEAQ (reference sequence). Trimming removed 4 bases from V and 10 bases from J; junction bases left unmatched: 9. This CDR3 region has 15 residues.

The sample consisted of peripheral blood, taken in a trial of Ad26.COV2.S vaccine versus placebo. The chain employs TRBV7-9 and TRBJ2-3; 12 bases line up with TRBD2. The source is a person aged 18-60 years who received the Ad26.COV2.S COVID-19 vaccine or a placebo. CDR3 amino acids: CASSSTSGSLTSQYF. The CDR3 nucleotides read TGTGCCAGCAGCTCGACTAGCGGGAGTTTAACCTCGCAGTATTTT.